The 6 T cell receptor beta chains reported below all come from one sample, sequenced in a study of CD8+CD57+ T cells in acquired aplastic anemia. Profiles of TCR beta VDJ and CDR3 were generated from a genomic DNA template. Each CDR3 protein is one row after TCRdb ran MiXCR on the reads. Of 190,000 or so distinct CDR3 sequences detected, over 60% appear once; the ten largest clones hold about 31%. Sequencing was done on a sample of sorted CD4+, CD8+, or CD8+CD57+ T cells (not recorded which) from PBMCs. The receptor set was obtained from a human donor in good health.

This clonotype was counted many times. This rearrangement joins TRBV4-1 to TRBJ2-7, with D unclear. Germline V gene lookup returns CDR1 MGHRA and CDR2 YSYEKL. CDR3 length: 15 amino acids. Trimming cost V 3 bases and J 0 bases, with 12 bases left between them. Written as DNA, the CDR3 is TGCGCCAGCAGCCAGTTGCACCAAAGCTCCTACGAGCAGTACTTC. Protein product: CASSQLHQSSYEQYF.

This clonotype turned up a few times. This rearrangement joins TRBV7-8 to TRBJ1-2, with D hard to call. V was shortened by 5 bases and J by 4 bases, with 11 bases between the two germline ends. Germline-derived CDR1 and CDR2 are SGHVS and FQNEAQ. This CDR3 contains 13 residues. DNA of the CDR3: TGTGCCAGCAGCCCAGAACGTTCCTATGGCTACACCTTC. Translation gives CASSPERSYGYTF.

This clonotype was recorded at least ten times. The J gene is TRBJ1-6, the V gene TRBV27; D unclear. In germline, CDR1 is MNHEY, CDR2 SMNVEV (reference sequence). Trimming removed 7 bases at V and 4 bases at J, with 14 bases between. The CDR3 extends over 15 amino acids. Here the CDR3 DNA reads TGTGCCAGCACCCGGACGAGGGCTTATAATTCACCCCTCCACTTT. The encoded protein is CASTRTRAYNSPLHF.

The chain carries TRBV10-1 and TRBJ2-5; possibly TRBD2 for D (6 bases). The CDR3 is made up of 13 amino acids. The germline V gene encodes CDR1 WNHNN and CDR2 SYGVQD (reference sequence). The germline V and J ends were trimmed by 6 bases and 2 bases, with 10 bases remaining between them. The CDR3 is CASSAGTQETQYF. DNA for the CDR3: TGCGCCAGCAGCGCCGGGACTCAAGAGACCCAGTACTTC.

The CDR3 bases are TGTGCCAGCAGTTCCTCCCTGGACAGGACTTACACCTTC. As protein: CASSSSLDRTYTF. The gene calls are TRBV12-3 or TRBV12-4 and TRBJ1-2, with 7 bases matching TRBD1. There are 13 residues in the CDR3. The V segment lost 4 bases and the J segment 11 bases; nucleotides outside the gene matches: 10.

The CDR3 here is CATSREASGGSETQYF. For the CDR3, the DNA is TGTGCCACCAGCAGAGAGGCTAGCGGGGGATCAGAGACCCAGTACTTC. The chain has TRBV15 and TRBJ2-5, with 10 bases aligning to TRBD2. Germline CDR1 reads LNHNV; CDR2 reads YYDKDF (reference sequence). Germline trimming cut 0 bases from V and 4 bases from J; bases unmatched to any gene: 5. This CDR3 has 16 residues.